This note documents a single T cell receptor beta chain sequence. This clonotype was observed a single time. The clone's antigen remains unknown. The input lacks base qualities; no much larger clone sits a single base away. One read is thin evidence. The sample comes from a study of response to subunit inactivated influenza vaccine (dated by TCRdb to between 2017 and 2018). Looking at the study overall: Deep quantitative T cell receptor repertoire profiling was used in the study to track responses to a trivalent subunit inactivated influenza vaccine. Study-level results and caveats: According to the authors, only a limited number of new T cells may be recruited by each seasonal influenza vaccination.

Library prep was done by RT-PCR. TCRdb names Illumina HiSeq 2500 as the instrument used. TCRdb reran the public reads through fastp at Q25 and MiXCR, keeping productive beta chains. One record per CDR3 amino acid sequence lists the most common genes and DNA. Within this sample are roughly 790,000 distinct CDR3 sequences, with roughly 20% of them counted one time only. The top ten clones comprise about a tenth of the sample. The CDR3 runs 15 amino acids, cysteine and phenylalanine included. Only the CDR3 region is kept as DNA, spanning 45 bases read in frame from base 1. CDR1 and CDR2 (LGHNA, YSLEER) derive from the germline V gene. Trimming accounts for 3 bases at V and 2 bases at J, while the number of junction bases matched to no gene is 6.

Sample: PBMCs from blood, taken about 5 days after vaccination. This TCR was recovered from a man between 50 and 59 years old who received an inactivated influenza vaccine. Donor details come from another sample of the same person, matched by shared clones. The sequence is built from TRBV4-3 and TRBJ1-1, and TRBD1 aligns with 7 junction nucleotides. The CDR3 loop reads CASSHTRGINTEAFF. The sequenced DNA is TGCGCCAGCAGCCATACCAGGGGGATCAACACTGAAGCTTTCTTT.